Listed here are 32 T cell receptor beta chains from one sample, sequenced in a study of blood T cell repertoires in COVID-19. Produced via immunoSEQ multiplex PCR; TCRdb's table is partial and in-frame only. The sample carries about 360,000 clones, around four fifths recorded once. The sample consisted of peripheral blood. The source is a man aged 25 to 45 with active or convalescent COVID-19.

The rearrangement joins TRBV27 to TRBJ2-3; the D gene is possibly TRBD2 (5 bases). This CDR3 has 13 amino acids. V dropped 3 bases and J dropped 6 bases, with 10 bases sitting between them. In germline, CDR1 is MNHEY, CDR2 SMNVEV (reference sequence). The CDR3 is CASSLAGMDTQYF. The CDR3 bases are TGTGCCAGCAGTTTGGCGGGCATGGATACGCAGTATTTT.

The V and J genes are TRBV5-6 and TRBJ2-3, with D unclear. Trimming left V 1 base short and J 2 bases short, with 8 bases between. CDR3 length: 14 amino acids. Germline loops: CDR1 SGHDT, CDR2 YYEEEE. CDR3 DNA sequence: TGTGCCAGCAGCTTGTTCCCCAACACAGATACGCAGTATTTT. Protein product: CASSLFPNTDTQYF.

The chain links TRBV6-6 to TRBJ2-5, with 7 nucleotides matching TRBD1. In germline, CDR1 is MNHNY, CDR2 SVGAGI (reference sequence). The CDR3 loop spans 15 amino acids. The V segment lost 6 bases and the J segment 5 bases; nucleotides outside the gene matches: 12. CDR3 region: CASSHLPVGQETQYF. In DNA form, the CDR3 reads TGTGCCAGCAGCCACCTACCGGTGGGACAGGAGACCCAGTACTTC.

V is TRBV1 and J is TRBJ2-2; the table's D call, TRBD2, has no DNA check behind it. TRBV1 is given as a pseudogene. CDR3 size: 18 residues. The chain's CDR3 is CTSSQDTRSGECTGELFF. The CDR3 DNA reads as TGCACCAGCAGCCAAGATACGCGTAGCGGCGAATGTACCGGGGAGCTGTTTTTT.

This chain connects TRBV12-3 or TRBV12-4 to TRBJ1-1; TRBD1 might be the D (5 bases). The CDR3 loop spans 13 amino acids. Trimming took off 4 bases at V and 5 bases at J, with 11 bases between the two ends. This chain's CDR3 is CASSSHRPTEAFF. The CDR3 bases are TGTGCCAGCAGTTCCCACAGGCCAACTGAAGCTTTCTTT.

In DNA form, the CDR3 reads TGCGCCAGCAGCGCCCGGGACAGGGGCCAGCCCCAGCATTTT. Translating gives CASSARDRGQPQHF. V usage is TRBV4-1 and J usage is TRBJ1-5, with TRBD1 identical over 10 bases. The CDR3 extends over 14 amino acids. CDR1 and CDR2 from the germline V gene are MGHRA and YSYEKL. The J segment lost 7 bases and the V segment lost 5 bases, leaving 5 bases of the junction unmatched.

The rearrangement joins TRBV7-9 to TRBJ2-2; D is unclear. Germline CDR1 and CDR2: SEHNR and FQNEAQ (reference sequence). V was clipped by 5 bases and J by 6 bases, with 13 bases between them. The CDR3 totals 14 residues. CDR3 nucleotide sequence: TGTGCCAGCAGCAGCAGGTTTCTCCCCGGGGAGCTGTTTTTT. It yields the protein CASSSRFLPGELFF.

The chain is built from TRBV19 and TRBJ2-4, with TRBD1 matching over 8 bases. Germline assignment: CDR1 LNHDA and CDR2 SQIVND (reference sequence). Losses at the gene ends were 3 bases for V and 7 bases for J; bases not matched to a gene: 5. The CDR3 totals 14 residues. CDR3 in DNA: TGTGCCAGTAGTATTTGGACAGGGCGTAACATTCAGTACTTC. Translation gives CASSIWTGRNIQYF.

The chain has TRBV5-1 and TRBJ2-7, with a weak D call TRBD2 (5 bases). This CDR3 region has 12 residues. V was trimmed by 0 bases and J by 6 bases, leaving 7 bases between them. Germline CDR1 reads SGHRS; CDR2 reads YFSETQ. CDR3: CASSLGEGEQYF. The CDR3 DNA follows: TGCGCCAGCAGCTTGGGAGAGGGCGAGCAGTACTTC.

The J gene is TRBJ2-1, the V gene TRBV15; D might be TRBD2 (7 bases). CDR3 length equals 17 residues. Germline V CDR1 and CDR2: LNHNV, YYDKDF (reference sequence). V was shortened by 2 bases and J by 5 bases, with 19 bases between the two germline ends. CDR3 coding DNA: TGTGCCACCAGCAGATCGGGTTTCCGCGGGGGCCACAATGAGCAGTTCTTC. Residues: CATSRSGFRGGHNEQFF.

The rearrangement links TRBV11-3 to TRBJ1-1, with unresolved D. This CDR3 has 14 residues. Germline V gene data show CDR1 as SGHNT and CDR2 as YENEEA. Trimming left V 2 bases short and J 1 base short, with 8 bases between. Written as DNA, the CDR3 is TGTGCCAGCAGCTTACCGCGGCAGAACACTGAAGCTTTCTTT. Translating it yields CASSLPRQNTEAFF.

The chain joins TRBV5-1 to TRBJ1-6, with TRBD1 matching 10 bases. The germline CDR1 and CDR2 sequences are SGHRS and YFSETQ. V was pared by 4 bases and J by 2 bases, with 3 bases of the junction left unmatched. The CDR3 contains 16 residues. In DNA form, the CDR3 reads TGCGCCAGCAGCCGCGACAGGGGGCCCTATAATTCACCCCTCCACTTT. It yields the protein CASSRDRGPYNSPLHF.

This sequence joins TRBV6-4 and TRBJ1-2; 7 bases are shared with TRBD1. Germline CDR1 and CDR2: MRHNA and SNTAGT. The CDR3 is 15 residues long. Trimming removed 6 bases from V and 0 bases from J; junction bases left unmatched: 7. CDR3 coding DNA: TGTGCCAGCAGCCCCGGGACAGCTTCTAACTATGGCTACACCTTC. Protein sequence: CASSPGTASNYGYTF.

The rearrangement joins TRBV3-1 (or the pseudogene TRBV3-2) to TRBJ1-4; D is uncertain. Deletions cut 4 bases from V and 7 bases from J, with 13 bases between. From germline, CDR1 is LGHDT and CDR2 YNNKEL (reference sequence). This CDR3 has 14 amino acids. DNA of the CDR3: TGTGCCAGCAGCCTCCCTGGAGGGTCTGAAAAACTGTTTTTT. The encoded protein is CASSLPGGSEKLFF.

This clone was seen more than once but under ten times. The CDR3: CASSLDASRGRPQHF. The CDR3 nucleotides read TGTGCCAGCAGCTTAGATGCGTCGAGGGGGCGGCCCCAGCATTTT. The V call is TRBV7-2, the J call TRBJ1-5, with 7 bases lining up with TRBD1. V lost 1 base, J lost 9 bases, and 9 bases stayed unmatched. There are 15 residues in the CDR3. Per germline, CDR1 SGHTA and CDR2 FQGNSA.

The CDR3 spells CAWGRGTSITDTQYF. The CDR3 DNA is TGTGCCTGGGGAAGGGGGACATCAATCACAGATACGCAGTATTTT. The V call is TRBV30, the J call TRBJ2-3, with D possibly matching TRBD1 (6 bases). V was trimmed by 5 bases and J by 2 bases, leaving 17 bases between them. Per the germline V gene, CDR1 is GTSNPN and CDR2 is SVGIG (reference sequence). This CDR3 is built from 15 residues. The variable domain in full, completed from reference TRBV30 and TRBJ2-3, reads SQTIHQWPATLVQPVGSPLSLECTVEGTSNPNLYWYRQAAGRGLQLLFYSVGIGQISSEVPQNLSASRPQDRQFILSSKKLLLSDSGFYLCAWGRGTSITDTQYFGPGTRLTVL.

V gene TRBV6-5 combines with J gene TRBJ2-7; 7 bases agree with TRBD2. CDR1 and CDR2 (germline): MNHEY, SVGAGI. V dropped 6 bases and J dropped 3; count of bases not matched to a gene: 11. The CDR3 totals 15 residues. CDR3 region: CASRPPGGPYYEQYF. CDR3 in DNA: TGTGCCAGCAGACCTCCGGGAGGCCCTTACTACGAGCAGTACTTC.

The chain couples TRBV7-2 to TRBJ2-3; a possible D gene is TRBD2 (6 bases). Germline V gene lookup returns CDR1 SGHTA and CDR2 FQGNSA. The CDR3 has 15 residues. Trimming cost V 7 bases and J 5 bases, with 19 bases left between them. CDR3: CASTPPSAGIDTQYF. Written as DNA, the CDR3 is TGTGCCAGCACCCCACCGAGCGCGGGGATAGATACGCAGTATTTT.

The CDR3, as DNA: TGTGCCAGCAGCTTAGGGCAGGCCGGAAGGACCCAGTACTTC. As protein: CASSLGQAGRTQYF. The rearrangement joins TRBV7-2 to TRBJ2-5; D uncertain. The CDR3 runs to 14 residues. Trimming took 1 base from V and 7 from J, leaving 13 bases between them. Germline CDR1 reads SGHTA; CDR2 reads FQGNSA.

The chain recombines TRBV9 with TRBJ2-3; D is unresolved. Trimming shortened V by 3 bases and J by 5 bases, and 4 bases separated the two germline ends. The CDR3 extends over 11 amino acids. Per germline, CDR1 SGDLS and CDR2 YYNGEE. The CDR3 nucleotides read TGTGCCAGCAGCGGCGTAGATACGCAGTATTTT. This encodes CASSGVDTQYF.

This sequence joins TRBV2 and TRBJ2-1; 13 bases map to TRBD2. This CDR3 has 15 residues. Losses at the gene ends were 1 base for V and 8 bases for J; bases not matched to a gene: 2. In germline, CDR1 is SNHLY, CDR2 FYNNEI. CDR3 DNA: TGTGCCAGCAGTGAAGGGACTAGCGGGGGTCATGAGCAGTTCTTC. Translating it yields CASSEGTSGGHEQFF.

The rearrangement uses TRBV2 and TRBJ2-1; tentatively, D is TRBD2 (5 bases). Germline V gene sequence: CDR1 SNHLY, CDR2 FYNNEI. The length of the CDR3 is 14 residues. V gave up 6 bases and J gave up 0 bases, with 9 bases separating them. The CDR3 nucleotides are TGTGCCAGCAGCGGACTGGACTCCTACAATGAGCAGTTCTTC. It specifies CASSGLDSYNEQFF.

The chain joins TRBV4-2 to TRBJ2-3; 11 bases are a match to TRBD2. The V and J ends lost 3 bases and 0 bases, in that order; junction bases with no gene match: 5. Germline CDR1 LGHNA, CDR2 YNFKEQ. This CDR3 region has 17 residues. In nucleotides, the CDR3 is TGTGCCAGCAGCCACAATAGCGGGAGGGCCAGCACAGATACGCAGTATTTT. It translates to CASSHNSGRASTDTQYF.

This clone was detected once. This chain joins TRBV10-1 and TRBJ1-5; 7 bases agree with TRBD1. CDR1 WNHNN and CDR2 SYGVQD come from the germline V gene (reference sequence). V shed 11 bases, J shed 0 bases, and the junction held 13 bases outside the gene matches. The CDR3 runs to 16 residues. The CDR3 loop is CAGRRDRAYSNQPQHF. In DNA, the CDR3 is TGCGCCGGCCGAAGGGACAGAGCCTATAGCAATCAGCCCCAGCATTTT.

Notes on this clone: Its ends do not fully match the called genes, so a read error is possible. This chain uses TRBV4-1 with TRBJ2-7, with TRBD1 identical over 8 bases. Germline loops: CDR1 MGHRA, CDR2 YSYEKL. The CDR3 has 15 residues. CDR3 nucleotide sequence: TGCGCCAGCAGCCAAGATCCGGGACAGGAGTCTTGGTCGTCCTTC. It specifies CASSQDPGQESWSSF.

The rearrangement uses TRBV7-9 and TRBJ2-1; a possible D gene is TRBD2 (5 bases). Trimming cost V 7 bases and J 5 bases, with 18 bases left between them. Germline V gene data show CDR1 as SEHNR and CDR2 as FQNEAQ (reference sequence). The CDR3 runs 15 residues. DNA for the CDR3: TGTGCCAGCACCACCTCCCCACCGGGAAACAATGAGCAGTTCTTC. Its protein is CASTTSPPGNNEQFF.

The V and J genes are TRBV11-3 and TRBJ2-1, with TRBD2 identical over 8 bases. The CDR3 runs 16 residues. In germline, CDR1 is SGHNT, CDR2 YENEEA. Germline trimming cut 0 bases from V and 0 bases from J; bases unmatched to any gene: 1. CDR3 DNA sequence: TGTGCCAGCAGCTTAGATAGCGGGGCCTCCTACAATGAGCAGTTCTTC. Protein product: CASSLDSGASYNEQFF.

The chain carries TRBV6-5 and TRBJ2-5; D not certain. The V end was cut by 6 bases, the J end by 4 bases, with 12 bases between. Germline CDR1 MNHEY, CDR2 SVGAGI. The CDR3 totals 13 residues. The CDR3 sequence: CASRPAATETQYF. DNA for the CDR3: TGTGCCAGCAGGCCCGCGGCTACAGAGACCCAGTACTTC.

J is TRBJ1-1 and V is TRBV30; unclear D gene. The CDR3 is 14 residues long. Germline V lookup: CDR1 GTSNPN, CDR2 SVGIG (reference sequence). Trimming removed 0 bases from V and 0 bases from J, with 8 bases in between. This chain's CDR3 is CAWSVAVMNTEAFF. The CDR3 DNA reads TGTGCCTGGAGTGTAGCCGTCATGAACACTGAAGCTTTCTTT.

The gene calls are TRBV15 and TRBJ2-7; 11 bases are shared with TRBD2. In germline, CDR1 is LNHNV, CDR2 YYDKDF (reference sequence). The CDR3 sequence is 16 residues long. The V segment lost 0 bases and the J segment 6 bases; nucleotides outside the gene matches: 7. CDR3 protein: CATSRDLSGGVGEQYF. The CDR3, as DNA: TGTGCCACCAGCAGAGACCTTAGCGGGGGGGTTGGCGAGCAGTACTTC. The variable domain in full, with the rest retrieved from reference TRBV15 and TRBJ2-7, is DAMVIQNPRYQVTQFGKPVTLSCSQTLNHNVMYWYQQKSSQAPKLLFHYYDKDFNNEADTPDNFQSRRPNTSFCFLDIRSPGLGDTAMYLCATSRDLSGGVGEQYFGPGTRLTVT.

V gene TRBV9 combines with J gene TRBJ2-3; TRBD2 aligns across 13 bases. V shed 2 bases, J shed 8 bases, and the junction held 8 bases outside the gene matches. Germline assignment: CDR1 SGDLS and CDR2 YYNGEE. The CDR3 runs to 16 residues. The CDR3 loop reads CASSVRTSGSKVTQYF. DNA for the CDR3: TGTGCCAGCAGCGTCCGGACTAGCGGGAGTAAAGTTACGCAGTATTTT.

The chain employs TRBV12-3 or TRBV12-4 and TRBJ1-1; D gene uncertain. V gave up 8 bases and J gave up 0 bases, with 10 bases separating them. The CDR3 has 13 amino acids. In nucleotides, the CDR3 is TGTGCCAGCTCCCCGCTACTGAACACTGAAGCTTTCTTT. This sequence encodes CASSPLLNTEAFF.